This note documents a single T cell receptor beta chain sequence. Assay: immunoSEQ multiplex PCR; the TCRdb copy retains only in-frame clones and omits some. The data show 70,000 to 90,000 clones, 90% to 95% seen once. These data belong to a study of T cell changes during pregnancy in multiple sclerosis. V shed 4 bases, J shed 3 bases, and the junction held 8 bases outside the gene matches. From germline, CDR1 is LNHDA and CDR2 SQIVND (reference sequence). CDR3 length: 15 amino acids. The genes are TRBV19 and TRBJ1-2, with TRBD1 identical over 7 bases. This sequence originates from a female donor with multiple sclerosis, enrolled in a pregnancy study. The specimen was peripheral blood, collected in the first trimester of pregnancy. Here the CDR3 reads CASSTLGGGYYGYTF. CDR3 in DNA: TGTGCCAGTAGTACCCTTGGAGGGGGCTACTATGGCTACACCTTC.